This T cell receptor (beta chain) emerged from a study of blood T cell repertoires in COVID-19. The CDR3 spans 16 residues. From germline, CDR1 is MDHEN and CDR2 SYDVKM. With V trimmed by 5 bases and J by 0 bases, 7 bases remained unmatched. Clones were read by immunoSEQ multiplex PCR, and TCRdb kept only the in-frame ones, dropping some. This sample yields about 150,000 clones, of which over 80% are seen a single time; over 5% belongs to the top ten. Within 2 weeks before study entry, exposed participants met a COVID-19 case. The sequenced sample consisted of PBMCs or T cells enriched from blood (not recorded which). The chain employs TRBV28 and TRBJ2-4; 7 positions match TRBD1. The clonotype comes from a man between 65 and 80 years old who had been exposed to COVID-19. This chain's CDR3 is CASSVQGIVAKNIQYF. The DNA for the CDR3 is TGTGCCAGCAGTGTACAGGGGATTGTAGCCAAAAACATTCAGTACTTC.